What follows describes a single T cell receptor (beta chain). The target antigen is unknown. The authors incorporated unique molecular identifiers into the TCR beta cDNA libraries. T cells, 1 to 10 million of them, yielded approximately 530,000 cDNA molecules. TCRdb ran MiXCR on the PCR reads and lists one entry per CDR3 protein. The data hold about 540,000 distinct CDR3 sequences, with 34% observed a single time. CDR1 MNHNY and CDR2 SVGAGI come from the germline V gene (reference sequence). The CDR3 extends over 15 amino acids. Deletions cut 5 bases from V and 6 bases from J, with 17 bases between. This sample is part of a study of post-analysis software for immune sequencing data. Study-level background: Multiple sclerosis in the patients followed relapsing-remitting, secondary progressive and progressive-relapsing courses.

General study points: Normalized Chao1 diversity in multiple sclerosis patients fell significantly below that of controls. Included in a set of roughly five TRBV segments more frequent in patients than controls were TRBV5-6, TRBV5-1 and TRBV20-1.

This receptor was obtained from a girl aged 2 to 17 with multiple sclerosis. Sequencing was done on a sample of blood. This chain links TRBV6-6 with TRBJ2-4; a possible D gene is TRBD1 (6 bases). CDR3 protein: CASSRQEAWGNIQYF. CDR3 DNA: TGTGCCAGCAGTCGACAGGAGGCGTGGGGAAACATTCAGTACTTC.